This TCR beta chain was obtained from a study of cytomegalovirus exposure and HLA in healthy donors (dated by TCRdb to about 2017). With regard to the full study: According to an earlier analysis of a few hundred of the donors, some 180 million T cells yielded over 100 million unique TCR beta sequences and roughly 280 Gb of sequence data. About 330 gigabases of sequencing data and 70 million to 95 million unique TCR sequences made up an early release that covered nearly 650 HLA-typed donors. The genetic ancestry cluster associated with self-reported Caucasian donors included 65% to 90% of the 350 to 500 genotyped donors. The study was designed to test whether signatures of past pathogen exposure could be identified by cataloging public T cell receptors. The study profiled the T cell repertoires of under 850 subjects by immunosequencing and related them to cytomegalovirus serostatus. Besides the first cohort of some 670 subjects, a separate validation cohort made up of roughly 130 different subjects was used. The study combined high-throughput TCR immunosequencing, statistical association of individual TCRs with disease status, and machine learning to predict cytomegalovirus infection status. To study patterns of TCR occurrence, a later analysis re-analyzed previously published TCR beta repertoires from hundreds of donors and added high-resolution HLA genotyping. The later analysis used no new phenotypic data to find candidate immune exposures, relying instead on TCR beta sequences and their occurrence across donors. An earlier analysis of some 500 of the donors applied high-throughput TCR beta sequencing to assess whether each TCR beta V gene segment acted as functional or pseudogenic. Donor age, sex, ethnicity and CMV serostatus were collected together with the repertoire data. A later genetic analysis took genome-wide SNP genotypes for about three fifths of the roughly 670 donors and used that subset as a discovery cohort. All discovery cohort repertoires had been generated on a single sequencing platform. Both class I and class II loci were covered by HLA typing, at four-digit resolution. The number of donors typed differed by locus, with about 629-630 for A, B, C, DRB1 and DQB1, roughly 520 for DQA1, under 610 for DPA1, and around 460 for DPB1. Because of strong linkage in the cohort, 5 or 6 DR-DQ haplotypes were treated as single units for association and clustering. Across roughly 420 genotyped donors of the cohort, an average of about 200,000 unique TCR beta nucleotide sequences per donor were sequenced, and roughly a sixth of those sequences were non-productive. What the study reported, not specific to this receptor: The authors suggested that the approach could potentially be extended to other disease states and immunological phenotypes. Because HLA typing was missing for some donors at each locus, association tests included only the typed subset. The sequencing pipeline was judged likely to have produced a cluster of highly shared sequence variants as a technical artifact. A later genetic analysis reported fewer N-insertions in productive TCRs among donors in an Asian-associated ancestry cluster than the approximately 670-donor mean. Cytomegalovirus status was reported to be diagnosed by the classifier with high specificity and sensitivity in both the original and validation cohorts. In a later analysis, several top co-occurrence clusters were reported to appear linked to parvovirus B19, influenza, CMV and Epstein-Barr virus. Most CMV-associated TCR beta chains appeared to be HLA-restricted in a later analysis, and the HLA associations seemed to be driven largely by CMV exposure. Broadly in line with IMGT annotations, most TCR beta V segments showed up in productive rearrangements about 87% or about 30% of the time in an earlier analysis of several hundred of the donors. Most TCR sequences were observed very rarely across donors, whereas some public TCRs were present in many individuals. The cohort was sequenced for TCR beta chains only, and without alpha or paired-chain data the features that could be detected were limited. Some IMGT-functional V segments, including TRBV6-2 and TRBV6-3, could not be told apart with the 87-base-pair reads, so those segments were excluded. A total of some 180 TCR beta chains were listed by the study as associated with cytomegalovirus. In vitro tests confirmed that a few of the cytomegalovirus-associated TCR beta chains recognize cytomegalovirus antigens. In a later genetic analysis, a missense DCLRE1C variant was associated with V-gene and J-gene trimming of TCR beta chains, and the association was replicated in an independent cohort. Sequencing depth was assumed to be roughly uniform across donors in the presence/absence analyses, though that assumption may not hold. In a later analysis, HLA-associated TCR beta chains were found to be more clonally expanded and to have lower generation probabilities than equally common non-associated chains. In a later analysis, the rate of TCR association differed among HLA loci, with DRB1 alleles having the most associated TCRs and HLA-C alleles having the fewest. Assigning TCR associations to individual alleles was difficult when HLA alleles, especially DR and DQ, strongly co-occurred. The only immune exposure information available for the cohort was CMV serostatus. Because counts were too low, seventeen rarely observed V segments, including chromosome 9 orphons, were excluded from the earlier analysis of roughly 580 of the donors. Linkage disequilibrium might explain the correlated functional status among segregating V segments, but an unknown experimental factor could not be ruled out. Specific HLA alleles were associated with about 17,000 TCR beta sequences at a false discovery rate of 0.05 in a later analysis. A further reported finding was that TCR beta sequences accurately predicted the HLA-A and HLA-B alleles for most subjects in the first cohort.

The cohort consisted of 600 to 700 healthy bone marrow donors. Cohort members were all nominally healthy when sampled, although unrecorded immune exposures were likely present. The donor tested CMV seronegative and was one of the 352 seronegative cohort members. Every donor gave a peripheral blood sample, and the peripheral blood mononuclear cells from that sample were used for TCR beta sequencing. The Qiagen DNeasy Blood Extraction Kit was used to extract genomic DNA from the blood cell samples. The library relied on the immunoSEQ multiplex PCR assay. A mixture of 60 forward primers for TCR Vbeta segments and 13 reverse primers for TCR Jbeta segments was used in the multiplex PCR. A multiplex PCR assay on genomic DNA amplified the CDR3 region of rearranged TCR beta genes. Amplified TCR beta libraries were sequenced as 87-base-pair reads on the Illumina HiSeq System. As for the authors' bioinformatics: Across the roughly 700 repertoires, a later analysis counted roughly 77 million unique TCR beta chains, some 11 million of which were shared by at least two donors. A nearest-neighbor algorithm error-corrected the raw reads and collapsed the reads into unique sequences, merging closely related sequences to remove PCR and sequencing errors. To assign V, D and J gene segments, CDR3 sequences were aligned to IMGT reference sequences. For a sequence to be retained, a match of at least six nucleotides was required to both a V gene segment and a J gene segment. A rearrangement was called productive if the CDR3 had no stop codons and remained in frame with V and J, and every other rearrangement was called non-productive. Following IMGT convention, CDR3 was defined as the stretch from the second conserved V-encoded cysteine up to the conserved J-encoded phenylalanine. The earlier analysis of around 640 of the donors excluded sequences that lacked an unambiguous match to a single V gene segment. In an earlier analysis of 500 to 750 of the donors, V segments were called functional above 56.7% productive rearrangements and were called segregating when the between-donor standard deviation exceeded 5%. A statistical classification framework was developed to diagnose cytomegalovirus status using the catalog of TCR beta chain sequences. In a later analysis, V and J genes were assigned by comparing TCR nucleotide sequences against IMGT/GENE-DB human TR gene sequences. Using the TCRdist pipeline, a later analysis assigned CDR3 sequences along with most-parsimonious VDJ recombination scenarios. In a later analysis, each TCR beta chain was defined by its CDR3 amino acid sequence together with its V-gene family, and reads lacking a unique V-gene family were excluded. A later analysis removed 450 to 600 highly shared, low-generation-probability nucleotide sequences to deal with suspected cross-contamination and a sequencing artifact. A later analysis calculated a clonal expansion index for each public chain from normalized within-repertoire ranks of inferred template counts. A later analysis computed generation probabilities with a VDJ recombination model fitted to out-of-frame rearrangements, and checked the results against IGoR. In a later analysis, hypergeometric tests were used to score TCR-TCR, TCR-HLA and TCR-CMV co-occurrence, with a repertoire-size bias correction applied to TCR pairs. False discovery rates were estimated in a later analysis by permuting HLA or CMV assignments 20 times. A later analysis grouped co-occurring TCRs with DBSCAN, adding TCRdist sequence similarity when clustering within HLA-allele-positive subsets. Repertoires with fewer than 30,000 or more than 120,000 public chains were left out of co-occurrence clustering, as were about 5 repertoires with anomalous nucleotide sharing. TCRdb provides this immuneACCESS table in a form limited to in-frame rearrangements. Some clones are lacking; in checked studies, under half of them reflect an unresolved V gene, and why the rest are absent is not known. Clone size and V and J calls were adopted from that table, with D and trimming inferred from the DNA. The sample table records about 200,000 clones; roughly 80% of these occur just once. The ten most abundant clones make up about 1.4% of the sample.

As for this clone: It has no known antigen specificity. No base quality information exists; no much larger clone differs at one position.

From its cysteine to its phenylalanine, the CDR3 spans 11 amino acids. Just CDR3 DNA is preserved here, 33 bases in frame from base 1. V drops 5 bases and J drops 3 bases, leaving 3 bases in between. CDR1 MDHEN and CDR2 SYDVKM are derived from the germline V gene. Specimen: PBMCs. This clonotype was sampled from a girl aged 5-17 years in good health and CMV-seronegative. The chain was built from TRBV28 and TRBJ2-3; the D gene remains uncertain. This receptor has the CDR3 CASSLTDTQYF. The DNA sequence reads TGTGCCAGCAGTCTAACAGATACGCAGTATTTT.